The 16 T cell receptor beta chains given below trace back to one sample, sequenced in a study of shared clonotypes between healthy human individuals. The method was immunoSEQ multiplex PCR; TCRdb's version includes in-frame clones alone and lacks a portion of them. The sample yields more than 850,000 clones, 75% to 85% seen once. The material sequenced was memory CD4+ T cells from PBMCs. As for subset: CD45RA-negative fraction. These receptors all stem from a man aged 18 to 30 in good health. Some clones in this sample may be carry-over from other donors' samples.

This clone was seen only a few times. This chain links TRBV27 with TRBJ2-1; D is possibly TRBD1 or TRBD2 (5 bases each). V dropped 5 bases and J dropped 5 bases, with 13 bases sitting between them. This CDR3 is built from 14 residues. Germline lookup yields CDR1 MNHEY and CDR2 SMNVEV (reference sequence). The DNA of the CDR3 is TGTGCCAGCAGTATCCGGAGAGGGGACAATGAGCAGTTCTTC. Translation gives CASSIRRGDNEQFF.

The V and J genes are TRBV18 and TRBJ1-3, with a tentative D call TRBD1 (5 bases). The V gene lost 2 bases and the J gene lost 4 bases, with 9 bases spanning the gap. Germline-derived CDR1 and CDR2 are KGHSH and LQKENI. CDR3 size: 14 residues. The CDR3 nucleotides are TGTGCCAGCTCACCAGCCAGGGACGGAAACACCATATATTTT. Its protein is CASSPARDGNTIYF.

This chain connects TRBV7-9 to TRBJ1-2; D ambiguous. The CDR3 length is 13 residues. Germline CDR1 and CDR2: SEHNR and FQNEAQ (reference sequence). The V gene lost 1 base and the J gene lost 9 bases, with 12 bases spanning the gap. The CDR3 sequence is CASSLVRARSYTF. Here the CDR3 DNA reads TGTGCCAGCAGCTTAGTGAGGGCTAGGAGCTACACCTTC. The whole variable domain, remainder taken from reference TRBV7-9 and TRBJ1-2, is DTGVSQNPRHKITKRGQNVTFRCDPISEHNRLYWYRQTLGQGPEFLTYFQNEAQLEKSRLLSDRFSAERPKGSFSTLEIQRTEQGDSAMYLCASSLVRARSYTFGSGTRLTVV.

This clone has only one observation. V usage is TRBV6-1 and J usage is TRBJ2-1; no firm D call. Per the germline V gene, CDR1 is MNHNS and CDR2 is SASEGT. This CDR3 region has 12 residues. With 5 bases removed from V and 9 bases from J, the gap between germline ends came to 11 bases. Written as DNA, the CDR3 is TGTGCCAGCAGTTCCCTCCTCGGTGAGCAGTTCTTC. This codes for CASSSLLGEQFF.

V usage is TRBV2 and J usage is TRBJ2-7; no clear D. The CDR3 totals 14 residues. From germline, CDR1 is SNHLY and CDR2 FYNNEI. V shed 4 bases and J shed 0 bases, with 10 bases lying between them. The CDR3 region is CASSATIHSYEQYF. The CDR3 DNA reads TGTGCCAGCAGTGCTACTATCCACTCCTACGAGCAGTACTTC.

The gene calls are TRBV28 and TRBJ2-5; D possibly corresponds to TRBD1 (5 bases). This CDR3 is 14 amino acids long. Germline assignment: CDR1 MDHEN and CDR2 SYDVKM. V was trimmed by 1 base and J by 0 bases, leaving 6 bases between them. CDR3: CASSLYRYQETQYF. CDR3 DNA sequence: TGTGCCAGCAGTTTATACAGGTACCAAGAGACCCAGTACTTC.

The count of this clone is one. This chain connects TRBV7-3 to TRBJ2-3; D might be TRBD2 (5 bases). V dropped 2 bases and J dropped 0 bases, with 15 bases sitting between them. The germline gives CDR1 SGHTA, CDR2 FQGTGA. This CDR3 is 17 amino acids long. The CDR3 protein is CASSLPRPGGSTDTQYF. The CDR3 nucleotides are TGTGCCAGCAGCTTACCACGCCCTGGCGGGAGCACAGATACGCAGTATTTT. Variable domain in full (rest from reference TRBV7-3 and TRBJ2-3): GAGVSQTPSNKVTEKGKYVELRCDPISGHTALYWYRQSLGQGPEFLIYFQGTGAADDSGLPNDRFFAVRPEGSVSTLKIQRTERGDSAVYLCASSLPRPGGSTDTQYFGPGTRLTVL.

The count of this clone is one. The chain has TRBV2 and TRBJ2-2; D may be TRBD1 (5 bases). Trimming cost V 10 bases and J 5 bases, with 14 bases left between them. CDR3 length: 13 residues. CDR1 SNHLY and CDR2 FYNNEI come from the germline V gene. The CDR3 reads CANTGSLTGELFF. CDR3 DNA: TGTGCCAACACAGGTTCGCTTACCGGGGAGCTGTTTTTT. Full variable domain (rest looked up from reference TRBV2 and TRBJ2-2): EPEVTQTPSHQVTQMGQEVILRCVPISNHLYFYWYRQILGQKVEFLVSFYNNEISEKSEIFDDQFSVERPDGSNFTLKIRSTKLEDSAMYFCANTGSLTGELFFGEGSRLTVL.

The rearrangement joins TRBV11-2 to TRBJ1-2; 9 bases agree with TRBD1. This CDR3 spans 14 amino acids. V gave up 2 bases and J gave up 9 bases; unmatched junction bases: 7. Per germline, CDR1 SGHAT and CDR2 FQNNGV. The CDR3 reads CASSLLWDRARYTF. CDR3 in DNA: TGTGCCAGCAGCTTACTTTGGGACAGGGCTCGCTACACCTTC.

The rearrangement links TRBV18 to TRBJ1-3; D remains ambiguous. The germline V and J ends were trimmed by 3 bases and 1 base, with 13 bases remaining between them. This CDR3 comprises 16 residues. The germline V gene encodes CDR1 KGHSH and CDR2 LQKENI. CDR3 sequence reads: CASSPINLSSGNTIYF. The CDR3 bases are TGTGCCAGCTCACCTATTAATCTAAGTTCTGGAAACACCATATATTTT.

CDR3 nucleotide sequence: TGTGCCAGCAGCTTGGACAGGTCGGTTGAAAAACTGTTTTTT. Its translation is CASSLDRSVEKLFF. The chain links TRBV5-6 to TRBJ1-4; tentative D call: TRBD1 (5 bases). The V end was cut by 0 bases, the J end by 7 bases, with 10 bases between. Germline CDR1 and CDR2: SGHDT and YYEEEE. CDR3 length: 14 amino acids.

This clone was picked up a small number of times. The genes are TRBV4-1 and TRBJ2-1; TRBD2 agrees at 7 bases. Per the germline V gene, CDR1 is MGHRA and CDR2 is YSYEKL. V shed 4 bases, J shed 9 bases, and the junction held 12 bases outside the gene matches. This CDR3 region has 15 residues. The CDR3 region has the DNA TGCGCCAGCAGCCGAGGACTAGGAGTCCCGACTGAGCAGTTCTTC. This translates into CASSRGLGVPTEQFF.

The chain joins TRBV2 to TRBJ2-7; 7 bases match TRBD1. V was pared by 6 bases and J by 7 bases, with 6 bases of the junction left unmatched. Germline V gene sequence: CDR1 SNHLY, CDR2 FYNNEI. The CDR3 consists of 12 residues. Here the CDR3 reads CASRKGAWEQYF. In nucleotides, the CDR3 is TGTGCCAGCAGGAAGGGGGCCTGGGAGCAGTACTTC.

This chain joins TRBV29-1 and TRBJ2-1; 9 nucleotides align to TRBD2. The CDR3 spans 14 residues. The V segment lost 4 bases and the J segment 6 bases; nucleotides outside the gene matches: 7. Germline V CDR1 and CDR2: SQVTM, ANQGSEA. As DNA, the CDR3 is TGCAGCGTTGGTGGATTAGCGGGAGTCAATGAGCAGTTCTTC. Translating gives CSVGGLAGVNEQFF.

The rearrangement uses TRBV4-2 and TRBJ2-1, with D possibly being TRBD2 (6 bases). The ends were cut back, 5 bases at V and 0 bases at J, with 14 bases in the middle. The V gene's germline CDR1 is LGHNA and CDR2 YNFKEQ. There are 16 residues in the CDR3. The CDR3 DNA reads as TGTGCCAGCAGCTCCGGAGGGGCATCCTCCTACAATGAGCAGTTCTTC. It codes for CASSSGGASSYNEQFF.

The rearrangement uses TRBV15 and TRBJ2-3, with 7 bases lining up with TRBD1. The CDR3 has 16 residues. J gave up 5 bases and V 2 bases, and 10 bases lay outside the gene matches. Germline V CDR1 and CDR2: LNHNV, YYDKDF (reference sequence). The CDR3 DNA reads TGTGCCACCAGCAGACAACGGGACAGTCCACGAGATACGCAGTATTTT. Translated: CATSRQRDSPRDTQYF.